The rows below give T cell receptor beta chains drawn from one sample of a study of blood T cell repertoires in COVID-19. TCRdb's table, derived via immunoSEQ multiplex PCR, lists solely in-frame clones and lacks some. This table has roughly 220,000 clones, 70% to 90% appearing once. The sequenced material came from peripheral blood. These receptors were taken from a man in his sixties with acute or convalescent COVID-19. Each CDR3 is given with its conserved first and last residue. The D gene is left open where the match is weak. Size is stated for part of the rows, as once, few or many counts, or as a class when the clone is expanded.

TRBJ1-4	.	TRBV28	.	TGTGCCAGCGGATTAACCGGGATCGGGGAAAAACTGTTTTTT	CASGLTGIGEKLFF
TRBJ2-3	once	TRBV6-5	TRBD2	TGTGCCAGCAGAGGGACTAGCGGGGGCGGAGATACGCAGTATTTT	CASRGTSGGGDTQYF
TRBJ1-3	.	TRBV7-6	.	TGTGCCAGCAGCTTAGCAGTCAGGGGCTCTGGAAACACCATATATTTT	CASSLAVRGSGNTIYF
TRBJ1-5	.	TRBV3-1/TRBV3-2	.	TGTGCCAGCAGCCCTGCACAGAATCAGCCCCAGCATTTT	CASSPAQNQPQHF
TRBJ2-5	.	TRBV4-3	TRBD2	TGCGCCAGCAGCCACCGGGGGGGCGCAGAGACCCAGTACTTC	CASSHRGGAETQYF
TRBJ1-3	.	TRBV9	TRBD1	TGTGCCAGCAGCAGAACGGGACAGGGCTCTGGAAACACCATATATTTT	CASSRTGQGSGNTIYF
TRBJ2-7	.	TRBV2	.	TGTGCCAGCAGTGCACAGTCCTACGAGCAGTACTTC	CASSAQSYEQYF
TRBJ1-1	.	TRBV27	.	TGTGCCAGCAGTAAAGCCCGGGACACTGAAGCTTTCTTT	CASSKARDTEAFF
TRBJ1-1	.	TRBV21-1	.	TGTGCCAGCAGCAAAGGGGGGGACCCGAACACTGAAGCTTTCTTT	CASSKGGDPNTEAFF
TRBJ2-7	.	TRBV25-1	TRBD1	TGTGCCAGCAGTGAAGGTGGGACAGGGTCCCACGAGCAGTACTTC	CASSEGGTGSHEQYF
TRBJ2-5	.	TRBV23-1	TRBD2	TGCGCCAGCAGTCAGCGACTAGCGGGGGGAACCTCACGCGTTGGGACCCAGTACTTC	CASSQRLAGGTSRVGTQYF